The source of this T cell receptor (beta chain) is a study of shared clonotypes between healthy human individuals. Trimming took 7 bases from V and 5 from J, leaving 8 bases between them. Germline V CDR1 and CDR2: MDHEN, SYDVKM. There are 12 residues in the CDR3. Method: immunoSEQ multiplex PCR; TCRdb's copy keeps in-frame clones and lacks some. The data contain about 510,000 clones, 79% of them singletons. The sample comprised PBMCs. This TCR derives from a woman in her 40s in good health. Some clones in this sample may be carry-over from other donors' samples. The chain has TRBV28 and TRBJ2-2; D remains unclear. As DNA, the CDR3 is TGTGCCAGCAACATTCCGACCGGGGAGCTGTTTTTT. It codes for CASNIPTGELFF.